Sequencing of this T cell receptor (beta chain) was carried out in a study of monozygotic twins with inflammatory bowel disease. Study-level findings and limits: Especially with disease activity, IBD patients had fewer clonotypes in common with others than healthy twins did.

The CDR3 is 18 amino acids. Per germline, CDR1 SGHAT and CDR2 FQNNGV. TCRdb reprocessed the 5' RACE reads and keeps a single row for each CDR3 protein, giving no DNA. Here the sample table reports about 99,000 distinct CDR3 sequences. Regarding this clonotype: The antigen is unknown.

Specimen: blood. J is TRBJ2-3 and V is TRBV11-2; TCRdb indicates TRBD2, and absent DNA this call remains unverified. This TCR was recovered from a human donor with ulcerative colitis or Crohn's disease, or a healthy co-twin of an affected twin (not recorded which). The CDR3 protein is CASSPNIGRGGYSDTQYF.